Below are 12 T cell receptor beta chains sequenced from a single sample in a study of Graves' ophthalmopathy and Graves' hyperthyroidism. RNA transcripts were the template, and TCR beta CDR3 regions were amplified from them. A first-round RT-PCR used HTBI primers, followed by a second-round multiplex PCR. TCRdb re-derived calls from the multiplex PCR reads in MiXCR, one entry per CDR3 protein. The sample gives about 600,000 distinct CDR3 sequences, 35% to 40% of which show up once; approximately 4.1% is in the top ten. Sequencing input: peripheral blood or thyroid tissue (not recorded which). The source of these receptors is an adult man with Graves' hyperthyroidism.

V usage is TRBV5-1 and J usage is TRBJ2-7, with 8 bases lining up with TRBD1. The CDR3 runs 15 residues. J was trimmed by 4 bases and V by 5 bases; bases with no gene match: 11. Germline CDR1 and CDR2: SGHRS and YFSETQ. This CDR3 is CASSGQGAIVYEQYF. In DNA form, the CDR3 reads TGCGCCAGCAGTGGACAGGGAGCTATTGTATACGAGCAGTACTTC.

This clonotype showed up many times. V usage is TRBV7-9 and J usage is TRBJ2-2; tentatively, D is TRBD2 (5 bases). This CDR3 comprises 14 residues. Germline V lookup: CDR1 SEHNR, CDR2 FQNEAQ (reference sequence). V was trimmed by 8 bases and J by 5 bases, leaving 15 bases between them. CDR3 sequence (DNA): TGTGCCAGCGCCGTCGGGGTATTGACCGGGGAGCTGTTTTTT. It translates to CASAVGVLTGELFF. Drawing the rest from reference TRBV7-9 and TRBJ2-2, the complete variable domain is DTGVSQNPRHKITKRGQNVTFRCDPISEHNRLYWYRQTLGQGPEFLTYFQNEAQLEKSRLLSDRFSAERPKGSFSTLEIQRTEQGDSAMYLCASAVGVLTGELFFGEGSRLTVL.

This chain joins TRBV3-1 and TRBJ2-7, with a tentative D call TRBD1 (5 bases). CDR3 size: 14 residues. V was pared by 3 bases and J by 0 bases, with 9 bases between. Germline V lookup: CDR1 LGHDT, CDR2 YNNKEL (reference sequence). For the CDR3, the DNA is TGTGCCAGCAGCCAGACAGAGCGCTCCTACGAGCAGTACTTC. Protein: CASSQTERSYEQYF.

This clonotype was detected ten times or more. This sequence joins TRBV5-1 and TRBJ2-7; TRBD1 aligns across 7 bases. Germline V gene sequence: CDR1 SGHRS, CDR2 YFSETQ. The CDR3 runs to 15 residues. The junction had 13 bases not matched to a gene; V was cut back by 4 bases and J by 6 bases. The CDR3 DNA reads TGCGCCAGCAGCCCGAACGCCGACAGGGTCACCGAGCAGTACTTC. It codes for CASSPNADRVTEQYF.

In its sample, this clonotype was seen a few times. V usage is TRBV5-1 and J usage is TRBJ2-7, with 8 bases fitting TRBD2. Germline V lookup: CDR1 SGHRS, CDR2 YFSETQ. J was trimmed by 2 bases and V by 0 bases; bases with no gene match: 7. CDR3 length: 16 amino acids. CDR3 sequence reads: CASSLAGLALTYEQYF. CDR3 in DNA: TGCGCCAGCAGCTTGGCCGGACTAGCTCTAACCTACGAGCAGTACTTC.

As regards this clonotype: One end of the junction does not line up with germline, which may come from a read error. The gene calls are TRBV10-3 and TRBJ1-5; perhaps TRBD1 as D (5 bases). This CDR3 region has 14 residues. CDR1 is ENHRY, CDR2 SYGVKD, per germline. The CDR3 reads CASSFSGPNQPQHF. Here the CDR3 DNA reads TGTGCCAGCAGTTTTTCAGGGCCCAATCAGCCCCAGCATTTT.

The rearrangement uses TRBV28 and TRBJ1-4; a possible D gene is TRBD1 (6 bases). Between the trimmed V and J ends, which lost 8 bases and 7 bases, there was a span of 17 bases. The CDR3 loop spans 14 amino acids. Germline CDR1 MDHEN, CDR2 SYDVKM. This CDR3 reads CASSSTGNGEKLFF. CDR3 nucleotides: TGTGCCAGCTCCAGTACAGGGAATGGTGAAAAACTGTTTTTT.

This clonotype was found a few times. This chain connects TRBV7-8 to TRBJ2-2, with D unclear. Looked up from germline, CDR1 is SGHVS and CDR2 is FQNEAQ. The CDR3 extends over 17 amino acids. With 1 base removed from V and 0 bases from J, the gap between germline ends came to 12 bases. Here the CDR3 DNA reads TGTGCCAGCAGCTTAGTAACAAGCGATACGAACACCGGGGAGCTGTTTTTT. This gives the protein CASSLVTSDTNTGELFF.

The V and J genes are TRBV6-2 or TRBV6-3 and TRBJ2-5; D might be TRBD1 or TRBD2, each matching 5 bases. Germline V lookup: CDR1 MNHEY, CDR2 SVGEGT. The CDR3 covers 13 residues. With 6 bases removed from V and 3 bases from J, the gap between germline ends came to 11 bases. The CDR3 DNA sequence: TGTGCCAGCAGCTCTAGCAGGGAAGAGACCCAGTACTTC. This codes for CASSSSREETQYF.

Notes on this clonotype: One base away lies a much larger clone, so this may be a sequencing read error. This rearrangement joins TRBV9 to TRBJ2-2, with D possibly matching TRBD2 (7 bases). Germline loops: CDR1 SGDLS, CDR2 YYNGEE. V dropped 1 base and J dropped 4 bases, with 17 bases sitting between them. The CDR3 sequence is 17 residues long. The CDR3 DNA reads TGTGCCAGCAGCGTAACGGGGAGGGGGGCCGTCACCGGGGAGCTGTTTTTT. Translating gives CASSVTGRGAVTGELFF. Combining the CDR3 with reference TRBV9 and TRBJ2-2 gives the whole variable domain DSGVTQTPKHLITATGQRVTLRCSPRSGDLSVYWYQQSLDQGLQFLIQYYNGEERAKGNILERFSAQQFPDLHSELNLSSLELGDSALYFCASSVTGRGAVTGELFFGEGSRLTVL.

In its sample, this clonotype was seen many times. This CDR3 reads CASRATGQGPYGYTF. The CDR3 coding sequence is TGCGCCAGCAGGGCGACAGGACAGGGGCCCTATGGCTACACCTTC. The chain recombines TRBV5-1 with TRBJ1-2, with 9 bases that match TRBD1. The CDR3 contains 15 residues. Germline CDR1 SGHRS, CDR2 YFSETQ. V shed 5 bases, J shed 4 bases, and the junction held 9 bases outside the gene matches.

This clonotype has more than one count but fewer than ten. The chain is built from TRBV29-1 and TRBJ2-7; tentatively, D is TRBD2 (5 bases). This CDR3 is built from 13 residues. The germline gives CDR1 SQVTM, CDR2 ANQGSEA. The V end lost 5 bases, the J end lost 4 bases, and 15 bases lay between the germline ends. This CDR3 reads CSVTASSWYEQYF. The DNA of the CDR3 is TGCAGCGTTACGGCTAGCTCCTGGTACGAGCAGTACTTC.